Listed below are T cell receptor beta chains from one sample, sequenced in a study of T-cell memory formation after mild COVID-19. TCRdb used MiXCR to reprocess the 5' RACE reads, holding one entry per CDR3 protein. The sample records around 250,000 distinct CDR3 sequences, around 10% being singletons. Sequencing input: PBMCs or a T cell subset sorted from them (not recorded which). The receptors come from a man aged 18 to 29 who had mild COVID-19 (a few samples of this study predate the infection). Cell type and time point are not known. The CDR3 runs from the conserved cysteine through the conserved F or W. A D gene is named only where the DNA matches it firmly. Size is omitted from some rows. Given values are once, few, many or a class for expanded clones.

J gene | D gene | V gene | clone size | CDR3 protein | CDR3 DNA
TRBJ2-7 | NA | TRBV7-8 | many | CASSLTVVWHEQYF | TGTGCCAGCAGCTTAACCGTGGTTTGGCACGAGCAGTACTTC
TRBJ1-1 | NA | TRBV6-5 | NA | CASSWEVTGRAFF | TGTGCCAGCAGTTGGGAAGTAACAGGGAGAGCTTTCTTT
TRBJ2-6 | NA | TRBV24-1 | many | CATSETWGANVLTF | TGTGCCACCAGTGAAACTTGGGGGGCCAACGTCCTGACTTTC
TRBJ1-2 | NA | TRBV4-3 | few | CASSQDGTHMGGYTF | TGCGCCAGCAGCCAAGATGGGACACATATGGGCGGCTACACCTTC
TRBJ2-7 | NA | TRBV6-5 | few | CASSPRYSLEQYF | TGTGCCAGCAGCCCCCGTTATTCCTTGGAGCAGTACTTC
TRBJ1-5 | NA | TRBV18 | NA | CASSPGRNNQPQHF | TGTGCCAGCTCGCCGGGACGGAACAATCAGCCCCAGCATTTT
TRBJ2-1 | TRBD2 | TRBV6-2/TRBV6-3 | NA | CASSYSGTNNEQFF | TGTGCCAGCAGTTACTCTGGGACTAACAATGAGCAGTTCTTC
TRBJ2-7 | NA | TRBV20-1 | few | CSASRQLSSYEQYF | TGCAGTGCTAGTAGGCAGTTGAGCTCCTACGAGCAGTACTTC
TRBJ2-5 | NA | TRBV12-3/TRBV12-4 | NA | CASSHGETQYF | TGTGCCAGCAGTCACGGAGAGACCCAGTACTTC
TRBJ1-1 | NA | TRBV18 | NA | CASSPRRSFDSEAFF | TGTGCCAGCTCACCACGGCGGTCTTTCGACTCTGAAGCTTTCTTT
TRBJ1-2 | NA | TRBV4-3 | NA | CASSQEVSGNYGYTF | TGCGCCAGCAGCCAAGAAGTGTCGGGTAACTATGGCTACACCTTC
TRBJ1-1 | NA | TRBV20-1 | few | CSAPVGVRTEAFF | TGCAGTGCCCCGGTAGGGGTGAGAACTGAAGCTTTCTTT
TRBJ2-6 | NA | TRBV20-1 | NA | CSVQQGSSGANVLTF | TGCAGTGTTCAACAGGGTTCCTCTGGGGCCAACGTCCTGACTTTC
TRBJ2-7 | NA | TRBV14 | NA | CASSQMRASEQYF | TGTGCCAGCAGCCAAATGCGGGCCAGCGAGCAGTACTTC
TRBJ1-5 | NA | TRBV5-1 | NA | CASSLNPREWVQPQHF | TGCGCCAGCAGCTTGAACCCCAGGGAGTGGGTTCAGCCCCAGCATTTT
TRBJ2-7 | NA | TRBV7-2 | few | CASSLKKYEQYF | TGTGCCAGCAGCCTAAAGAAATACGAGCAGTACTTC
TRBJ2-6 | TRBD1 | TRBV5-6 | NA | CASSSRQGAPGANVLTF | TGTGCCAGCAGCTCCCGACAGGGGGCGCCTGGGGCCAACGTCCTGACTTTC
TRBJ2-1 | TRBD2 | TRBV4-2 | many | CASSLRASGGVSEQFF | TGTGCCAGCAGCCTCAGGGCCAGCGGGGGGGTTAGTGAGCAGTTCTTC
TRBJ1-6 | NA | TRBV12-3/TRBV12-4 | many | CASSPRVTANNSPLHF | TGTGCCAGCAGTCCACGGGTGACAGCTAACAATTCACCCCTCCACTTT
TRBJ2-2 | TRBD1 | TRBV10-3 | NA | CAISDDRGHNTGELFF | TGTGCCATCAGTGATGACAGGGGGCACAACACCGGGGAGCTGTTTTTT
TRBJ2-2 | NA | TRBV7-6 | NA | CASSSDGAGELFF | TGTGCCAGCAGCTCGGATGGGGCCGGGGAGCTGTTTTTT
TRBJ1-1 | TRBD1 | TRBV11-2 | NA | CASSPGQGRPEAFF | TGTGCCAGCAGCCCGGGACAGGGGCGACCTGAAGCTTTCTTT
TRBJ2-3 | NA | TRBV19 | NA | CASSMDNTDTQYF | TGTGCCAGTAGTATGGACAACACAGATACGCAGTATTTT
TRBJ2-1 | NA | TRBV11-1 | NA | CASSPGPHNSYNEQFF | TGTGCCAGCAGCCCGGGACCCCACAACTCCTACAATGAGCAGTTCTTC
TRBJ2-1 | NA | TRBV4-3 | NA | CASSQDPLSSGEQFF | TGCGCCAGCAGCCAAGATCCTTTATCGAGTGGTGAGCAGTTCTTC
TRBJ2-5 | NA | TRBV12-3/TRBV12-4 | few | CASSPGIGGTQYF | TGTGCCAGCAGTCCAGGGATAGGGGGGACCCAGTACTTC
TRBJ2-3 | TRBD2 | TRBV11-2 | few | CASSLRASGTTDTQYF | TGTGCCAGCAGCTTACGGGCTAGCGGGACCACAGATACGCAGTATTTT
TRBJ2-5 | TRBD2 | TRBV7-2 | NA | CASSLGLAGVETQYF | TGTGCCAGCAGCTTAGGGCTAGCGGGGGTGGAGACCCAGTACTTC
TRBJ1-5 | NA | TRBV20-1 | NA | CSASPRGQGNQPQHF | TGCAGTGCTAGTCCCCGGGGGCAAGGCAATCAGCCCCAGCATTTT
TRBJ1-2 | NA | TRBV12-3/TRBV12-4 | NA | CASSFWGALNYGYTF | TGTGCCAGCAGTTTTTGGGGGGCCCTTAACTATGGCTACACCTTC
TRBJ2-1 | NA | TRBV7-3 | NA | CASSQHDNEQFF | TGTGCCAGCAGCCAACATGACAATGAGCAGTTCTTC
TRBJ2-3 | NA | TRBV4-3 | few | CASSQYFSGAPDTQYF | TGCGCCAGCAGCCAATATTTTTCGGGGGCGCCCGATACGCAGTATTTT
TRBJ2-2 | NA | TRBV4-1 | few | CASSQDRGGNTGELFF | TGCGCCAGCAGCCAAGATCGAGGCGGGAACACCGGGGAGCTGTTTTTT
TRBJ1-2 | NA | TRBV6-2/TRBV6-3 | NA | CASTPREGITTMRGFRYTF | TGTGCCAGCACCCCACGGGAGGGAATAACTACTATGAGAGGCTTCCGCTACACCTTC
TRBJ1-2 | TRBD1 | TRBV19 | NA | CASTPTGIHGYTF | TGTGCCAGTACCCCGACAGGGATCCATGGCTACACCTTC
TRBJ1-1 | NA | TRBV6-1 | few | CASTFGGVEAFF | TGTGCCAGCACCTTCGGGGGGGTCGAAGCTTTCTTT
TRBJ2-1 | TRBD1 | TRBV25-1 | NA | CASSQPTGVNEQFF | TGTGCCAGCAGCCAACCGACAGGGGTTAATGAGCAGTTCTTC
TRBJ2-3 | NA | TRBV7-8 | NA | CASSQLESGSTDTQYF | TGTGCCAGCAGCCAATTAGAGTCCGGCAGCACAGATACGCAGTATTTT
TRBJ1-3 | TRBD1 | TRBV2 | few | CASSLQGARSGNTIYF | TGTGCCAGCAGTTTACAGGGGGCACGGTCTGGAAACACCATATATTTT
TRBJ2-5 | NA | TRBV5-1 | few | CASLKGPGETQYF | TGCGCCAGCCTCAAGGGGCCGGGAGAGACCCAGTACTTC
TRBJ2-2 | NA | TRBV4-3 | NA | CASSQDTRWRAGELFF | TGCGCCAGCAGCCAAGATACCCGATGGAGAGCCGGGGAGCTGTTTTTT
TRBJ1-1 | NA | TRBV29-1 | few | CSLIKGAGNTEAFF | TGCAGCCTCATAAAAGGGGCAGGGAACACTGAAGCTTTCTTT
TRBJ1-2 | NA | TRBV9 | few | CASGTGSGYNYGYTF | TGTGCCAGCGGGACGGGCAGTGGCTACAACTATGGCTACACCTTC
TRBJ2-1 | NA | TRBV18 | many | CASSPPGQSSYNEQFF | TGTGCCAGCTCACCACCGGGCCAAAGCTCCTACAATGAGCAGTTCTTC
TRBJ2-7 | TRBD1 | TRBV18 | many | CASSSTGVSEQYF | TGTGCCAGCTCATCAACAGGGGTTAGCGAGCAGTACTTC
TRBJ1-5 | NA | TRBV6-1 | NA | CASSWGIQPQHF | TGTGCCAGCAGTTGGGGGATTCAGCCCCAGCATTTT
TRBJ2-2 | NA | TRBV6-5 | NA | CASSYMARGGELFF | TGTGCCAGCAGTTATATGGCTCGGGGGGGGGAGCTGTTTTTT
TRBJ1-2 | NA | TRBV7-9 | many | CASSNLDYGYTF | TGTGCCAGCAGTAACCTGGACTATGGCTACACCTTC